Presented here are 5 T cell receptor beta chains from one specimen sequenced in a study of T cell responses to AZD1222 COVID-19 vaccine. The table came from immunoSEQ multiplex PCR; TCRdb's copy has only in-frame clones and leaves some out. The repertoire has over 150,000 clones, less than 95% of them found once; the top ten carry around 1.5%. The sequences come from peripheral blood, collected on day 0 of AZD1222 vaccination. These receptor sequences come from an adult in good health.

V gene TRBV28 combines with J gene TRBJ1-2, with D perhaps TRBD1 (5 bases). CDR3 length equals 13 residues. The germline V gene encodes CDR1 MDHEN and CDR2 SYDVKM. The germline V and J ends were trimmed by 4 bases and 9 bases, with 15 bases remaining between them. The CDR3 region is CASSSRPGLSYTF. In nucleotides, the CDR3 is TGTGCCAGCAGTTCCCGGCCAGGGCTGAGCTACACCTTC.

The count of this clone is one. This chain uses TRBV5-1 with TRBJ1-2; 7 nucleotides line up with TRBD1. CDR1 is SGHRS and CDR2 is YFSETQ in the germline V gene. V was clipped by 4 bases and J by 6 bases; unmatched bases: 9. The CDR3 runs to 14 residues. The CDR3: CASSPLGRGHGYTF. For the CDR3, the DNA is TGCGCCAGCAGCCCCTTGGGGAGGGGGCATGGCTACACCTTC.

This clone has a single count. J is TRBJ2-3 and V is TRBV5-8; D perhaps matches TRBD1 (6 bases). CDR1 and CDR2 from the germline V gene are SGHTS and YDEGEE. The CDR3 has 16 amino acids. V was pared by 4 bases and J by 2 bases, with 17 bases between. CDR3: CASSLYGTFFTDTQYF. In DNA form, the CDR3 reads TGTGCCAGCAGCCTCTATGGGACATTTTTCACAGATACGCAGTATTTT.

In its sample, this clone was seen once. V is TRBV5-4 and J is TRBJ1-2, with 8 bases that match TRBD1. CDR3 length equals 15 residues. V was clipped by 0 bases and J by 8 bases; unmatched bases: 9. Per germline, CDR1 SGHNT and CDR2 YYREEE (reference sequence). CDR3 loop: CASSLAGGQVEGYTF. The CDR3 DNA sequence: TGTGCCAGCAGCTTGGCCGGGGGACAGGTCGAGGGCTACACCTTC.

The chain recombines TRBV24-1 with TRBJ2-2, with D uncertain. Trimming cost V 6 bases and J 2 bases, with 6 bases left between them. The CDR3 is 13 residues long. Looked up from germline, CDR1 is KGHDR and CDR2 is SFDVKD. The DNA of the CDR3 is TGTGCCACCAGTAAAAGTAACACCGGGGAGCTGTTTTTT. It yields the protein CATSKSNTGELFF.